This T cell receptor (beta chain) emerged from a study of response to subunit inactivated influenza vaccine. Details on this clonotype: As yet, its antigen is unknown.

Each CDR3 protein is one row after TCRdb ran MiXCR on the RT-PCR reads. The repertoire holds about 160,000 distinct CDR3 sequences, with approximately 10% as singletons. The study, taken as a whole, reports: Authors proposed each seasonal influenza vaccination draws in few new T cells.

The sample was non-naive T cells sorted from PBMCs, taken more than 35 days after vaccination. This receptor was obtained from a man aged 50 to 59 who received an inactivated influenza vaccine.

Written as DNA, the CDR3 is TGCGCCAGCAGCTTCGGACAGGGGGAATATTCACCCCTCCACTTT. Its translation: CASSFGQGEYSPLHF. This rearrangement joins TRBV5-1 to TRBJ1-6; 10 nucleotides line up with TRBD1. Unmatched junction bases numbered 4, after V lost 2 bases and J lost 8 bases. The CDR3 is 15 residues long. Germline CDR1 is SGHRS and CDR2 is YFSETQ.